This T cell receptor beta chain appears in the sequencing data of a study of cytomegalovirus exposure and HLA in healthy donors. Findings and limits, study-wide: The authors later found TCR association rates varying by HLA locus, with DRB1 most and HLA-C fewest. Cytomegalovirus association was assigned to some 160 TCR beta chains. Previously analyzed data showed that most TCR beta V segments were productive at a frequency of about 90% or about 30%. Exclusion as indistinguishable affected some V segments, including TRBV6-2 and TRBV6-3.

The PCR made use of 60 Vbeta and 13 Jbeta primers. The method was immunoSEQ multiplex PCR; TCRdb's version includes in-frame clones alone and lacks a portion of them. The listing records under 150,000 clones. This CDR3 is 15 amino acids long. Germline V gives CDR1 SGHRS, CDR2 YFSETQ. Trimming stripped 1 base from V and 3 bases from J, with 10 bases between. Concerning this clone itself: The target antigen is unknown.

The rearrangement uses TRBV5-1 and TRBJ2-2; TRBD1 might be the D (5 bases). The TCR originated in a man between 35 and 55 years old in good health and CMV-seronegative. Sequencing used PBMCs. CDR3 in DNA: TGCGCCAGCAGCTTGAGGGTAGGGGACACCGGGGAGCTGTTTTTT. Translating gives CASSLRVGDTGELFF.